Listed below are T cell receptor beta chains from one sample, sequenced in a study of human CD4 T cells and Enterobacteriaceae. Sequencing used immunoSEQ multiplex PCR; TCRdb keeps in-frame clones, though not all of them. Of 25,000 to 30,000 clones listed, about four fifths are singletons. The specimen sequenced was memory CD4+ T cells from blood. The source is a human donor in good health. The conserved cysteine and the conserved F or W are not part of the CDR3 here.

>TRBJ2-3|TRBV30
ASDASTDTQY
>TRBJ2-7|TRBV5-5
ASMGHEQY
>TRBJ2-5|TRBV2
ASSRETVQETQY
>TRBJ2-3|TRBV27
ASSFRTGPGGTDTQY
>TRBJ2-2|TRBV25-1
ASSPPPGQGATGELF
>TRBJ2-1|TRBV6-1
ASSAPGGVAGAYNEQF
>TRBJ1-1|TRBV11-1
ASSPPGWTEAF
>TRBJ2-3|TRBV19
ASSIGQGSTDTQY
>TRBJ1-6|TRBV2
ASMSDGSNSPLH
>TRBJ2-2|TRBV11-2
ASSINTGELF
>TRBJ1-4|TRBV6-6
ASSRINEKLF
>TRBJ2-3|TRBV29-1
SVEETLRRTDTQY
>TRBJ1-1|TRBV9
ASSVAGTNTEAF
>TRBJ1-4|TRBV5-1
ASSLSPREKLF
>TRBJ1-5|TRBV7-6
ASSFMNQPQH
>TRBJ2-1|TRBV30
AWSVGASYNEQF
>TRBJ1-5|TRBV28
ASSYNRGGSPQH
>TRBJ2-5|TRBV7-9
ASSRTGTGVGETQY
>-|TRBV5-5
ASSSTSGSYEQY
>TRBJ2-1|TRBV19
ASSALGVRDTYNEQF
>TRBJ2-1|TRBV7-2
ASSLAGGATYNEQF
>TRBJ2-2|TRBV7-9
ASRPGTGNTGELF
>TRBJ2-2|TRBV19
ASSGQGKAGELF
>TRBJ2-3|TRBV6-1
ASNNLFGDTQY
>TRBJ1-5|TRBV18
ASSPPGSQPQH
>TRBJ2-7|TRBV2
ASSERILYEQY
>TRBJ1-5|TRBV2
ASSDFGVRQPQH
>TRBJ2-1|TRBV7-2
ASSLWSSRLVSYNEQF
>TRBJ2-5|TRBV6-6
ASNGQGKETQY
>TRBJ1-5|TRBV5-4
ASSLGGSNQPQH
>TRBJ2-1|TRBV7-2
ASSLVRLGGRANEQF
>TRBJ1-6|TRBV7-8
ASSYQEDSPLH
>TRBJ2-7|TRBV6-5
ASRGRVFEQY
>TRBJ2-5|TRBV9
ASSGVKGGPGQTQY
>TRBJ1-6|TRBV18
ASSRDRVGSPLH
>TRBJ1-1|TRBV4-2
ASTPSLERTNTEAF
>TRBJ1-5|TRBV2
ASSPGQANQPQH
>TRBJ2-2|TRBV6-5
ASKPDGATGELF
>TRBJ2-7|TRBV7-9
ASNKGRLSYEQY
>TRBJ2-1|TRBV6-4
ASSDGAQGGSYNEQF
>TRBJ1-3|TRBV11-2
ASSSYREPNTIY
>TRBJ1-2|TRBV7-9
ASGEWRDEGGYT
>TRBJ2-7|TRBV28
ASGGTYEQY
>TRBJ1-2|TRBV19
ASSSQGPYGYT
>TRBJ2-7|TRBV30
AWREITLGKAYEQY
>TRBJ2-3|TRBV9
ASSVVAGSSTDTQY
>TRBJ2-5|TRBV5-1
ASSLARDQETQY
>TRBJ1-5|TRBV29-1
SGGQGSQPQH
>TRBJ2-7|TRBV2
ASSEGPQY
>TRBJ2-5|TRBV6-6
ASNAGTGMTQY
>TRBJ1-1|TRBV19
ASSIGVGRAVNTEAF
>TRBJ1-1|TRBV2
ASSDQIAEAF
>TRBJ2-5|TRBV5-1
ASSRSPGVAQETQY
>TRBJ1-6|TRBV9
ASSVADFSPLH
>TRBJ1-2|TRBV5-1
ASSSRTGQLGYT
>TRBJ1-5|TRBV28
ASSYKSSNQPQH
>TRBJ2-5|TRBV14
ASSQDMVFAGARVETQY
>TRBJ1-5|TRBV19
ASSIGNQPQH
>TRBJ2-1|TRBV9
ASSVGGRDNEQF
>TRBJ1-1|TRBV18
ASSASRQGRSTEAF